Following are 18 T cell receptor beta chains from one sample sequenced in a study of a mutant IDH1 vaccine in newly diagnosed glioma. The assay was immunoSEQ multiplex PCR, and TCRdb's table has in-frame clones only and misses some. This table has more than 55,000 clones, roughly 77% appearing once. The time point denotes: week 23, last vaccination. It was 300 ug of mutant IDH1 20-mer peptide that made up each vaccine dose, given with topical imiquimod. What these receptors recognize is not known. Sequencing was performed on PBMCs, taken from a glioma patient whose treatment included an IDH1 peptide vaccine. All receptors derive from a woman aged 35 to 49 with glioma. Some clones in this sample may be carry-over from other donors' samples.

The chain is built from TRBV4-1 and TRBJ2-7; no definite D call. The CDR3 totals 13 residues. V was pared by 4 bases and J by 5 bases, with 12 bases between. The V gene's germline CDR1 is MGHRA and CDR2 YSYEKL. This CDR3 reads CASSRGIANEQYF. CDR3 bases: TGCGCCAGCAGCCGGGGTATTGCGAACGAGCAGTACTTC.

Written as DNA, the CDR3 is TGTGCCAGCAGTGAAGCTTGGGCGAATAGCAATCAGCCCCAGCATTTT. Translating it yields CASSEAWANSNQPQHF. The V call is TRBV6-1, the J call TRBJ1-5; no clear D gene. The CDR3 is made up of 16 amino acids. Germline CDR1 is MNHNS and CDR2 is SASEGT. The V and J ends lost 0 bases and 0 bases respectively, with 9 bases between them.

There are a few counts of this clone. The V gene is TRBV25-1, the J gene TRBJ2-7, with D perhaps assigned TRBD1 or TRBD2 (5 bases each). Germline loops: CDR1 MGHDK, CDR2 SYGVNS. There are 15 residues in the CDR3. Trimming shortened V by 3 bases and J by 4 bases, and 16 bases separated the two germline ends. In DNA form, the CDR3 reads TGTGCCAGCAGTGAGAGGGGACGGAGCTCGTACGAGCAGTACTTC. This codes for CASSERGRSSYEQYF.

The gene calls are TRBV7-9 and TRBJ2-2; the match to TRBD1 covers 11 bases. V lost 5 bases, J lost 7 bases, and 6 bases stayed unmatched. The germline CDR1 and CDR2 sequences are SEHNR and FQNEAQ (reference sequence). The CDR3 sequence is 15 residues long. The DNA of the CDR3 is TGTGCCAGCAGCCTCAGGACAGGGGGCAACGGGGAGCTGTTTTTT. Protein sequence: CASSLRTGGNGELFF. Full variable domain (rest looked up from reference TRBV7-9 and TRBJ2-2): DTGVSQNPRHKITKRGQNVTFRCDPISEHNRLYWYRQTLGQGPEFLTYFQNEAQLEKSRLLSDRFSAERPKGSFSTLEIQRTEQGDSAMYLCASSLRTGGNGELFFGEGSRLTVL.

The V and J genes are TRBV9 and TRBJ1-2; D ambiguous. V dropped 3 bases and J dropped 5 bases, with 20 bases sitting between them. The CDR3 has 16 amino acids. The germline gives CDR1 SGDLS, CDR2 YYNGEE. The CDR3 DNA reads TGTGCCAGCAGCGACGCGGTAGTACAGCCGCCGTATGGCTACACCTTC. It encodes CASSDAVVQPPYGYTF.

This clone was seen just once. The chain couples TRBV5-4 to TRBJ2-7, with 10 bases aligning to TRBD1. With 2 bases clipped from V and 4 bases from J, the junction kept 6 bases outside the gene matches. The CDR3 totals 15 residues. Germline loops: CDR1 SGHNT, CDR2 YYREEE (reference sequence). In DNA, the CDR3 is TGTGCCAGCAGCTTTTTGACAGGGGGCCTTTACGAGCAGTACTTC. Protein product: CASSFLTGGLYEQYF.

This clone appeared a few times. The chain combines TRBV10-1 with TRBJ2-7; perhaps TRBD1 as D (6 bases). Trimming removed 10 bases at V and 7 bases at J, with 20 bases between. Germline loops: CDR1 WNHNN, CDR2 SYGVQD (reference sequence). The CDR3 consists of 13 residues. This CDR3 reads CATRPGESGEQYF. The CDR3 DNA is TGCGCCACCCGGCCAGGGGAGTCGGGGGAGCAGTACTTC.

V gene TRBV5-1 combines with J gene TRBJ2-7; 7 nucleotides align to TRBD1. CDR3 size: 15 residues. Germline-derived CDR1 and CDR2 are SGHRS and YFSETQ. The V gene end was trimmed by 4 bases and the J gene end by 0 bases; junction bases not matched to a gene: 7. The CDR3 bases are TGCGCCAGCAGCCTACGACAGGGAAGCTCCTACGAGCAGTACTTC. This gives the protein CASSLRQGSSYEQYF.

The chain joins TRBV13 to TRBJ2-5, with 7 bases that match TRBD2. The CDR3 spans 15 residues. Germline CDR1 and CDR2: PRHDT and FYEKMQ (reference sequence). V was pared by 5 bases and J by 4 bases, with 10 bases of the junction left unmatched. In DNA, the CDR3 is TGTGCCAGCAGCCCCCCTAGCGGCCCAAGAGAGACCCAGTACTTC. Amino acids: CASSPPSGPRETQYF.

The rearrangement joins TRBV19 to TRBJ2-7; 10 positions match TRBD2. Germline values: CDR1 LNHDA, CDR2 SQIVND (reference sequence). Unmatched junction bases numbered 7, after V lost 4 bases and J lost 4 bases. The CDR3 covers 15 residues. The CDR3 loop reads CASSSLLAGDYEQYF. The CDR3 DNA reads as TGTGCCAGTAGTAGCCTGCTAGCGGGGGATTACGAGCAGTACTTC.

The chain recombines TRBV5-1 with TRBJ1-1, with TRBD1 matching 8 bases. There are 14 residues in the CDR3. Germline CDR1 SGHRS, CDR2 YFSETQ. V was pared by 5 bases and J by 4 bases, with 7 bases of the junction left unmatched. As DNA, the CDR3 is TGCGCCAGCAGTAGGAGACAGGGGAGCACTGAAGCTTTCTTT. It encodes CASSRRQGSTEAFF. The full variable domain, in which reference TRBV5-1 and TRBJ1-1 provide the parts outside the CDR3, is KAGVTQTPRYLIKTRGQQVTLSCSPISGHRSVSWYQQTPGQGLQFLFEYFSETQRNKGNFPGRFSGRQFSNSRSEMNVSTLELGDSALYLCASSRRQGSTEAFFGQGTRLTVV.

This rearrangement joins TRBV6-1 to TRBJ1-5, with 7 positions matching TRBD1. The CDR3 contains 14 residues. V was pared by 3 bases and J by 7 bases, with 6 bases of the junction left unmatched. Per the germline V gene, CDR1 is MNHNS and CDR2 is SASEGT. CDR3 coding DNA: TGTGCCAGCAGTGACCGGACAGGAGGACAGCCCCAGCATTTT. It specifies CASSDRTGGQPQHF.

J is TRBJ1-2 and V is TRBV5-1, with D hard to call. The CDR3 is made up of 12 amino acids. Trimming left V 0 bases short and J 8 bases short, with 8 bases between. Germline V gives CDR1 SGHRS, CDR2 YFSETQ. In DNA form, the CDR3 reads TGCGCCAGCAGCTTGGTTGGTGGGGGCTACACCTTC. It is translated as CASSLVGGGYTF.

The chain combines TRBV4-1 with TRBJ1-6; D is unresolved. Germline V lookup: CDR1 MGHRA, CDR2 YSYEKL. Trimming took off 4 bases at V and 7 bases at J, with 23 bases between the two ends. CDR3 size: 18 residues. Here the CDR3 reads CASSPEFLGYSENSPLHF. The CDR3 DNA reads TGCGCCAGCAGCCCTGAATTTCTGGGGTATTCGGAGAATTCACCCCTCCACTTT.

This clone was counted once. The gene calls are TRBV5-1 and TRBJ1-1, with 11 bases that match TRBD1. CDR1 and CDR2 (germline): SGHRS, YFSETQ. The CDR3 extends over 15 amino acids. V dropped 3 bases and J dropped 5; count of bases not matched to a gene: 6. The CDR3 here is CASSWGTGGRTEAFF. Here the CDR3 DNA reads TGCGCCAGCAGCTGGGGGACAGGGGGGCGAACTGAAGCTTTCTTT.

The chain couples TRBV6-1 to TRBJ2-7; the D call may be TRBD1 or TRBD2 (6 bases each). Germline CDR1 MNHNS, CDR2 SASEGT. V gave up 4 bases and J gave up 3 bases, with 19 bases separating them. CDR3 length: 16 residues. The CDR3, as DNA: TGTGCCAGCAGTGTAGGGGGGACACTAGTACTCTACGAGCAGTACTTC. It yields the protein CASSVGGTLVLYEQYF.

A single count supports this clone. The chain recombines TRBV6-5 with TRBJ1-5, with D perhaps matching TRBD1 (6 bases). CDR1 is MNHEY, CDR2 SVGAGI, per germline. The CDR3 has 14 residues. V dropped 6 bases and J dropped 4 bases, with 13 bases sitting between them. The CDR3 is CASSLTGFNQPQHF. CDR3 sequence (DNA): TGTGCCAGCAGCCTAACAGGGTTTAATCAGCCCCAGCATTTT.

This chain joins TRBV5-4 and TRBJ2-3; D is perhaps TRBD2 (6 bases). V lost 4 bases and J lost 3, with 15 bases in between. Germline V gene sequence: CDR1 SGHNT, CDR2 YYREEE (reference sequence). This CDR3 spans 15 amino acids. CDR3 sequence (DNA): TGTGCCAGCAGCGGCGCGGGAAGAAATACAGATACGCAGTATTTT. Translating it yields CASSGAGRNTDTQYF.